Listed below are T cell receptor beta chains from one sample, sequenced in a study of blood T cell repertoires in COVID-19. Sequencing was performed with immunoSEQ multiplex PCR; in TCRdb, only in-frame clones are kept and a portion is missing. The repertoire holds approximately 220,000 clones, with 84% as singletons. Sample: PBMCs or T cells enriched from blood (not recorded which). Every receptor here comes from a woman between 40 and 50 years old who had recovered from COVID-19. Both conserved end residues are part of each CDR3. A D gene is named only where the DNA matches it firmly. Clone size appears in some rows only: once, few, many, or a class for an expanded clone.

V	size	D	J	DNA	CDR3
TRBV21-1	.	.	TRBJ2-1	TGTGCCAGCAGCGAGGAGGGGACTGACTTCTACAATGAGCAGTTCTTC	CASSEEGTDFYNEQFF
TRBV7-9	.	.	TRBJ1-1	TGTGCCAGCAGCTTATCGTCTGTTAGCACTGAAGCTTTCTTT	CASSLSSVSTEAFF
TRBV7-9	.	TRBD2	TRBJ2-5	TGTGCCAGCAGCGCTGGACTAGAGATGGTCGAGACCCAGTACTTC	CASSAGLEMVETQYF
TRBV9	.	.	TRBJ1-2	TGTGCCAGCAGCGGGACGGACAACCCTAACTATGGCTACACCTTC	CASSGTDNPNYGYTF
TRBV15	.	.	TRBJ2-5	TGTGCCACCAGCAGAGGCCTAGACGGCGAGACCCAGTACTTC	CATSRGLDGETQYF
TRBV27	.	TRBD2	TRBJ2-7	TGTGCCAGCAGTCTGACTAGCGGCTACGAGCAGTACTTC	CASSLTSGYEQYF
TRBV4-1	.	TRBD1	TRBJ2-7	TGCGCCAGCAGCCTACTCCCGGACAGGGCGGACGAGCAGTACTTC	CASSLLPDRADEQYF
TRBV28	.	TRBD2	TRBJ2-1	TGTGCCAGCAGTACAGACGGTAGCGGGAGGAACCAGTTCTTC	CASSTDGSGRNQFF
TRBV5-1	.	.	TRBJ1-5	TGCGCCAGCAGCTTGGGTCCTAATCAGCCCCAGCATTTT	CASSLGPNQPQHF
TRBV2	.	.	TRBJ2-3	TGTGCCACCCAAGCCGGGTATAGCACAGATACGCAGTATTTT	CATQAGYSTDTQYF
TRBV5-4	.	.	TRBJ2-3	TGTGCCAGCAGTCGTGGCGATACGCAGTATTTT	CASSRGDTQYF
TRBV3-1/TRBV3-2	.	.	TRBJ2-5	TGTGCCAGCAGCCAAGGTCGACTAGAGACCCAGTACTTC	CASSQGRLETQYF
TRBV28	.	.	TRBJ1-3	TGTGCCAGCAGACCCCTTGGAGTCTCTGGAAACACCATATATTTT	CASRPLGVSGNTIYF
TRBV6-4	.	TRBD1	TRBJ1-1	TGTGCCAGCAGCCCAGGGGGCGGATGGGACACTGAAGCTTTCTTT	CASSPGGGWDTEAFF
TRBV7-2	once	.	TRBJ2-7	TGTGCCAGCAGCTTAGGGTCAGGGGGCGGGGGATATTCCTACGAGCAGTACTTC	CASSLGSGGGGYSYEQYF
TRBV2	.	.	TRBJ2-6	TGTGCCAGCAGTGAAGCATTCGGGGTTGGGGCCAACGTCCTGACTTTC	CASSEAFGVGANVLTF
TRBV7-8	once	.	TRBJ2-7	TGTGCCAGCAGCCACAGGATTCCCTACGAGCAGTACTTC	CASSHRIPYEQYF
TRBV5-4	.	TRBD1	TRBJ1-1	TGTGCCAGCAGCTTGGCCGGGCAGGGGGCCGCTGAAGCTTTCTTT	CASSLAGQGAAEAFF
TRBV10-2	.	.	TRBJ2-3	TGCGCCAGCAGTGACAGGGTGAGGTGGGCAGATACGCAGTATTTT	CASSDRVRWADTQYF
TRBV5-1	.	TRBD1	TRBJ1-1	TGCGCCAGCAGCTTTGATGACAGGGTGGCTGAAGCTTTCTTT	CASSFDDRVAEAFF
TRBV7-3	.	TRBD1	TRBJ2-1	TGTGCCAGCAGCTTGACCGGGACAGGGATGAATGAGCAGTTCTTC	CASSLTGTGMNEQFF
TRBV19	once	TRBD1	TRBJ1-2	TGTGCCAGTAGTATCCTCACGGGACAGGGGGCGGAGGGCTACACCTTC	CASSILTGQGAEGYTF
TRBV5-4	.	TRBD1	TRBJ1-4	TGTGCCAGCAGCTTGACAGGGGGTACTAATGAAAAACTGTTTTTT	CASSLTGGTNEKLFF
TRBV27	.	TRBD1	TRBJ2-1	TGTGCCAGCAGTGGGCCCCGGGACAGATTTTACAATGAGCAGTTCTTC	CASSGPRDRFYNEQFF
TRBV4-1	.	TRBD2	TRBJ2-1	TGCGCCAGCAGCCAAGAGGTAACTAGCGGGGCCTATCAGCAGTTCTTC	CASSQEVTSGAYQQFF
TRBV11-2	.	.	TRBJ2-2	TGTGCCAGCAGCCTGGGGGGGCCCAGGACCGGGGAGCTGTTTTTT	CASSLGGPRTGELFF
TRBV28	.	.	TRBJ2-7	TGTGCCAGCAGTTTATGGGAGAAGAGCTCCTACGAGCAGTACTTC	CASSLWEKSSYEQYF
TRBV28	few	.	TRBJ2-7	TGTGCCAGCAGTTCGGGGTTCCTCTCCTACGAGCAGTACTTC	CASSSGFLSYEQYF
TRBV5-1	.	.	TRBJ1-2	TGCGCCAGCAGCGGGGAGGATTCTGGCTACACCTTC	CASSGEDSGYTF
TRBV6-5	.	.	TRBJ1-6	TGTGCCAGCAGCAGAGGTTATAATTCACCCCTCCACTTT	CASSRGYNSPLHF
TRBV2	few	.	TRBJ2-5	TGTGCCAGCACCGGACAGCGGGAGACCCAGTACTTC	CASTGQRETQYF